This passage covers 31 T cell receptor beta chains from one sample sequenced in a study of shared clonotypes between healthy human individuals (TCRdb year 2020). The library relied on the immunoSEQ multiplex PCR assay. TCRdb re-hosts the immuneACCESS table, in-frame sequences only. Its copies lack some clones; in the studies checked, an unresolved V gene accounts for under half of them, and the cause for the rest is not known. This sample gives under 850,000 clones in total; 55% to 80% of them show up just once. The top ten clonotypes cover less than 2% of the sample. Material: memory CD4+ T cells sorted from blood. In the paper's terms, the cell subset or site label means: CD45RA-negative fraction. These receptors all come from a woman younger than 45 in good health.

This clone was detected a few times. V usage is TRBV5-1 and J usage is TRBJ2-7; D is ambiguous. Germline V gene sequence: CDR1 SGHRS, CDR2 YFSETQ. V lost 3 bases and J lost 6, with 7 bases in between. This CDR3 spans 11 amino acids. The CDR3 coding sequence is TGCGCCAGCAGCTCCGCCGCCGAGCAGTACTTC. It encodes CASSSAAEQYF. Combining the CDR3 with reference TRBV5-1 and TRBJ2-7 gives the whole variable domain KAGVTQTPRYLIKTRGQQVTLSCSPISGHRSVSWYQQTPGQGLQFLFEYFSETQRNKGNFPGRFSGRQFSNSRSEMNVSTLELGDSALYLCASSSAAEQYFGPGTRLTVT.

This clone was seen a single time. This chain joins TRBV28 and TRBJ1-2; D possibly corresponds to TRBD1 (6 bases). The V gene's germline CDR1 is MDHEN and CDR2 SYDVKM. The CDR3 spans 12 residues. Trimming took off 6 bases at V and 6 bases at J, with 11 bases between the two ends. CDR3 DNA: TGTGCCAGCAGCAAAGGGGGAAATGGCTACACCTTC. It yields the protein CASSKGGNGYTF.

A remark on this clone: The same CDR3 can be traced to other DNA sequences in this sample. The chain has TRBV5-4 and TRBJ2-7, with D unresolved. The CDR3 spans 13 residues. V lost 2 bases and J 1 base, leaving 7 bases between the germline ends. In germline, CDR1 is SGHNT, CDR2 YYREEE (reference sequence). CDR3 in DNA: TGTGCCAGCAGCTTCACGGGTTCCTACGAGCAGTACTTC. This gives the protein CASSFTGSYEQYF.

The genes are TRBV9 and TRBJ1-2; 7 bases are a match to TRBD1. The CDR3 is made up of 18 amino acids. The junction had 17 bases not matched to a gene; V was cut back by 3 bases and J by 3 bases. The germline CDR1 and CDR2 sequences are SGDLS and YYNGEE. In DNA, the CDR3 is TGTGCCAGCAGCGCCAACTTTGGACAGGCCAGGGATCACTATGGCTACACCTTC. Amino acids: CASSANFGQARDHYGYTF.

This chain joins TRBV28 and TRBJ1-5; D unresolved. The V and J ends lost 7 bases and 5 bases respectively, with 9 bases between them. Germline assignment: CDR1 MDHEN and CDR2 SYDVKM. CDR3 size: 12 residues. The CDR3 coding sequence is TGTGCCAGCACCTTTGGAGATCAGCCCCAGCATTTT. Its protein product is CASTFGDQPQHF. The variable domain in full, with the rest retrieved from reference TRBV28 and TRBJ1-5, is DVKVTQSSRYLVKRTGEKVFLECVQDMDHENMFWYRQDPGLGLRLIYFSYDVKMKEKGDIPEGYSVSREKKERFSLILESASTNQTSMYLCASTFGDQPQHFGDGTRLSIL.

This clone turned up a few times. The chain employs TRBV14 and TRBJ2-4; D remains ambiguous. Germline V gene sequence: CDR1 SGHDN, CDR2 FVKESK. V shed 1 base and J shed 7 bases, with 5 bases lying between them. The CDR3 runs to 12 residues. CDR3 loop: CASSQGGNIQYF. CDR3 in DNA: TGTGCCAGCAGCCAAGGAGGTAACATTCAGTACTTC. Full variable domain (outside the CDR3, taken from reference TRBV14 and TRBJ2-4): EAGVTQFPSHSVIEKGQTVTLRCDPISGHDNLYWYRRVMGKEIKFLLHFVKESKQDESGMPNNRFLAERTGGTYSTLKVQPAELEDSGVYFCASSQGGNIQYFGAGTRLSVL.

This rearrangement joins TRBV10-1 to TRBJ2-5; D remains ambiguous. V was clipped by 0 bases and J by 0 bases, with 8 bases between them. Germline V CDR1 and CDR2: WNHNN, SYGVQD (reference sequence). The CDR3 runs to 15 residues. Here the CDR3 DNA reads TGCGCCAGCAGTGAGTCGACGGCCCACCAAGAGACCCAGTACTTC. Its protein is CASSESTAHQETQYF.

The chain employs TRBV18 and TRBJ1-2, with a weak D call TRBD1 (5 bases). V lost 2 bases and J 1 base, leaving 14 bases between the germline ends. This CDR3 is built from 16 residues. The germline V gene has CDR1 KGHSH and CDR2 LQKENI. CDR3 nucleotide sequence: TGTGCCAGCTCACCAGTGTCCAGGACATATAACTATGGCTACACCTTC. Amino acids: CASSPVSRTYNYGYTF.

In this sample, this clone turned up many times. The rearrangement uses TRBV28 and TRBJ2-5; a weak D match, TRBD1 (6 bases). Trimming removed 3 bases from V and 2 bases from J, with 13 bases in between. Germline V gene sequence: CDR1 MDHEN, CDR2 SYDVKM. The CDR3 runs 15 residues. CDR3: CASSLIGTPQETQYF. The CDR3 DNA reads TGTGCCAGCAGTTTGATAGGGACACCGCAAGAGACCCAGTACTTC.

In this sample, this clone turned up once. The CDR3 spells CASSPMRSGLYGYTF. The CDR3 DNA follows: TGTGCCAGCAGCCCCATGAGGAGTGGCCTCTATGGCTACACCTTC. V gene TRBV6-5 combines with J gene TRBJ1-2; D gene uncertain. Germline assignment: CDR1 MNHEY and CDR2 SVGAGI. V was trimmed by 6 bases and J by 4 bases, leaving 18 bases between them. This CDR3 is built from 15 residues.

In DNA form, the CDR3 reads TGTGCCAGCTCACCGGATCCTTACAATGAGCAGTTCTTC. It encodes CASSPDPYNEQFF. V and J are TRBV18 and TRBJ2-1; no clear D gene. CDR3 length equals 13 residues. V was pared by 3 bases and J by 4 bases, with 7 bases between. The germline CDR1 and CDR2 sequences are KGHSH and LQKENI.

The chain is built from TRBV11-3 and TRBJ2-7; D is unresolved. Germline CDR1 is SGHNT and CDR2 is YENEEA. V lost 0 bases and J lost 0, with 6 bases in between. The CDR3 extends over 14 amino acids. The chain's CDR3 is CASSLDRSSYEQYF. CDR3 in DNA: TGTGCCAGCAGCTTAGACAGGAGCTCCTACGAGCAGTACTTC. Combining the CDR3 with reference TRBV11-3 and TRBJ2-7 gives the whole variable domain EAGVVQSPRYKIIEKKQPVAFWCNPISGHNTLYWYLQNLGQGPELLIRYENEEAVDDSQLPKDRFSAERLKGVDSTLKIQPAELGDSAVYLCASSLDRSSYEQYFGPGTRLTVT.

This clone has just a few counts. The chain is built from TRBV7-8 and TRBJ1-1; D gene uncertain. The germline V and J ends were trimmed by 0 bases and 5 bases, with 4 bases remaining between them. The length of the CDR3 is 12 residues. Germline V gene lookup returns CDR1 SGHVS and CDR2 FQNEAQ. The CDR3 loop is CASSLASTEAFF. The DNA of the CDR3 is TGTGCCAGCAGCTTAGCGAGTACTGAAGCTTTCTTT.

The count of this clone is one. V and J are TRBV28 and TRBJ2-2, with 10 bases aligning to TRBD1. The CDR3 totals 16 residues. With V trimmed by 4 bases and J by 3 bases, 5 bases remained unmatched. Per the germline V gene, CDR1 is MDHEN and CDR2 is SYDVKM. CDR3 region: CASSYMGQGYTGELFF. As DNA, the CDR3 is TGTGCCAGCAGTTATATGGGACAGGGGTACACCGGGGAGCTGTTTTTT.

This clone was recorded at least ten times. This chain joins TRBV20-1 and TRBJ2-7; D remains unclear. V gave up 5 bases and J gave up 1 base, with 6 bases separating them. This CDR3 is 11 amino acids long. The V gene's germline CDR1 is DFQATT and CDR2 SNEGSKA (reference sequence). The CDR3 is CSAALSYEQYF. Written as DNA, the CDR3 is TGCAGTGCTGCCCTATCCTACGAGCAGTACTTC.

The V and J genes are TRBV28 and TRBJ2-7; weak D call: TRBD2 (6 bases). CDR1 MDHEN and CDR2 SYDVKM come from the germline V gene. Trimming stripped 5 bases from V and 0 bases from J, with 11 bases between. The CDR3 is made up of 14 amino acids. CDR3 sequence (DNA): TGTGCCAGCAGTGCGGGACCGAACTCCTACGAGCAGTACTTC. Protein: CASSAGPNSYEQYF.

This clone was recorded at least ten times. The chain couples TRBV5-1 to TRBJ2-2; D is perhaps TRBD2 (6 bases). The germline gives CDR1 SGHRS, CDR2 YFSETQ. The length of the CDR3 is 15 residues. Trimming removed 5 bases from V and 5 bases from J, with 16 bases in between. The CDR3 nucleotides read TGCGCCAGCAGTCTCGGCGGGGTTTTGACCGGGGAGCTGTTTTTT. Protein: CASSLGGVLTGELFF.

This clone was seen once. This rearrangement joins TRBV6-5 to TRBJ2-7, with D tentatively TRBD1 or TRBD2 (5 bases each). The CDR3 runs to 10 residues. From germline, CDR1 is MNHEY and CDR2 SVGAGI. The V end lost 6 bases, the J end lost 5 bases, and 5 bases lay between the germline ends. CDR3 DNA: TGTGCCAGCAGGGGGGACGAGCAGTACTTC. Translating it yields CASRGDEQYF.

This clone appeared a few times. The DNA for the CDR3 is TGCGCCAGCAGCTTCGAGTGGGAAGAGACCCAGTACTTC. Translating it yields CASSFEWEETQYF. This chain joins TRBV5-1 and TRBJ2-5, with D hard to call. CDR3 size: 13 residues. V lost 2 bases and J lost 3, with 8 bases in between. CDR1 and CDR2 from the germline V gene are SGHRS and YFSETQ.

The chain joins TRBV7-9 to TRBJ2-5, with a tentative D call TRBD2 (5 bases). There are 15 residues in the CDR3. In germline, CDR1 is SEHNR, CDR2 FQNEAQ (reference sequence). Trimming removed 7 bases from V and 2 bases from J, with 17 bases in between. The CDR3 protein is CASKFGVGLQETQYF. The DNA of the CDR3 is TGTGCCAGCAAGTTCGGGGTTGGACTGCAAGAGACCCAGTACTTC. Filled out from reference TRBV7-9 and TRBJ2-5, the complete variable domain reads DTGVSQNPRHKITKRGQNVTFRCDPISEHNRLYWYRQTLGQGPEFLTYFQNEAQLEKSRLLSDRFSAERPKGSFSTLEIQRTEQGDSAMYLCASKFGVGLQETQYFGPGTRLLVL.

V usage is TRBV6-5 and J usage is TRBJ1-2, with D unresolved. Trimming took 0 bases from V and 5 from J, leaving 16 bases between them. CDR3 length: 16 amino acids. Per germline, CDR1 MNHEY and CDR2 SVGAGI. CDR3 protein: CASSYSIGTGKYGYTF. The DNA of the CDR3 is TGTGCCAGCAGTTACTCGATCGGAACGGGAAAATATGGCTACACCTTC.

On this clone itself: Different DNA sequences within this sample yield the same CDR3. The chain links TRBV18 to TRBJ1-1; D gene unclear. The CDR3 extends over 14 amino acids. V shed 2 bases and J shed 1 base, with 8 bases lying between them. Germline V gene data show CDR1 as KGHSH and CDR2 as LQKENI. DNA of the CDR3: TGTGCCAGCTCACCAGCGGCTCGGAACACTGAAGCTTTCTTT. This encodes CASSPAARNTEAFF. The full variable domain, with the rest looked up from reference TRBV18 and TRBJ1-1, is NAGVMQNPRHLVRRRGQEARLRCSPMKGHSHVYWYRQLPEEGLKFMVYLQKENIIDESGMPKERFSAEFPKEGPSILRIQQVVRGDSAAYFCASSPAARNTEAFFGQGTRLTVV.

The chain joins TRBV5-8 to TRBJ2-2, with D possibly being TRBD1 (6 bases). The CDR3 runs 16 residues. Trimming cost V 6 bases and J 0 bases, with 15 bases left between them. In germline, CDR1 is SGHTS, CDR2 YDEGEE. In nucleotides, the CDR3 is TGTGCCAGCAACCAGGGGCGGCAGGCGAACACCGGGGAGCTGTTTTTT. Translating gives CASNQGRQANTGELFF. Using reference TRBV5-8 and TRBJ2-2 for the parts outside the CDR3, the full variable domain is EAGVTQSPTHLIKTRGQQATLRCSPISGHTSVYWYQQALGLGLQFLLWYDEGEERNRGNFPPRFSGRQFPNYSSELNVNALELEDSALYLCASNQGRQANTGELFFGEGSRLTVL.

The CDR3 DNA reads TGTGCCAGCAGCGCGGCTAGGAGTATCGACGAGCAGTACTTC. Translating it yields CASSAARSIDEQYF. J is TRBJ2-7 and V is TRBV11-2; D is uncertain. V was cut by 5 bases and J by 5 bases, with 16 bases left in between. The CDR3 loop spans 14 amino acids. Germline values: CDR1 SGHAT, CDR2 FQNNGV.

This clone was seen a single time. The rearrangement joins TRBV11-2 to TRBJ1-3; D gene unclear. From germline, CDR1 is SGHAT and CDR2 FQNNGV. This CDR3 has 13 residues. Trimming pared 5 bases from V and 8 bases from J, leaving 13 bases between. The CDR3 coding sequence is TGTGCCAGCAGCCAACCGGTTGAGGACACCATATATTTT. This translates into CASSQPVEDTIYF. Drawing the rest from reference TRBV11-2 and TRBJ1-3, the complete variable domain is EAGVAQSPRYKIIEKRQSVAFWCNPISGHATLYWYQQILGQGPKLLIQFQNNGVVDDSQLPKDRFSAERLKGVDSTLKIQPAKLEDSAVYLCASSQPVEDTIYFGEGSWLTVV.

The table lists this clone with a few counts. This chain uses TRBV6-4 with TRBJ1-1; 12 bases are shared with TRBD1. Germline CDR1 and CDR2: MRHNA and SNTAGT. The CDR3 is made up of 15 amino acids. V lost 2 bases and J lost 11; bases outside the gene matches: 9. The DNA of the CDR3 is TGTGCCAGCAGTGACCCCCGGGACAGGGGGCGCCGGGCTTTCTTT. It yields the protein CASSDPRDRGRRAFF.

V is TRBV6-6 and J is TRBJ1-5; D is unresolved. CDR3 size: 16 residues. CDR1 MNHNY and CDR2 SVGAGI come from the germline V gene (reference sequence). V was clipped by 2 bases and J by 6 bases, with 17 bases between them. CDR3 coding DNA: TGTGCCAGCAGTTACCCGGCCGCGGCGGGGAGTCAGCCCCAGCATTTT. Protein: CASSYPAAAGSQPQHF.

J is TRBJ1-1 and V is TRBV7-9, with D uncertain. CDR1 is SEHNR, CDR2 FQNEAQ, per germline (reference sequence). The CDR3 contains 14 residues. The V end was cut by 2 bases, the J end by 1 base, with 8 bases between. The CDR3 is CASSLYEQNTEAFF. The CDR3 bases are TGTGCCAGCAGCTTATATGAACAGAACACTGAAGCTTTCTTT.

This clone was detected a few times. The gene calls are TRBV6-5 and TRBJ1-2; the D is unclear. V lost 6 bases and J lost 4, with 18 bases in between. Germline V gene sequence: CDR1 MNHEY, CDR2 SVGAGI. The CDR3 has 15 residues. CDR3 protein: CASSRIGPASYGYTF. CDR3 DNA sequence: TGTGCCAGCAGCCGTATTGGGCCGGCGAGCTATGGCTACACCTTC.

A few counts support this clone. In the same sample, other DNA sequences code for this CDR3. J is TRBJ1-5 and V is TRBV19; the match to TRBD1 covers 8 bases. The CDR3 extends over 14 amino acids. V lost 4 bases and J lost 4; bases outside the gene matches: 3. Germline CDR1 LNHDA, CDR2 SQIVND (reference sequence). CDR3 in amino acids: CASSRTGFNQPQHF. CDR3 coding DNA: TGTGCCAGTAGTAGGACAGGGTTTAATCAGCCCCAGCATTTT.

This chain joins TRBV5-4 and TRBJ2-2; 13 bases match TRBD2. J gave up 8 bases and V 4 bases, and 14 bases lay outside the gene matches. CDR1 is SGHNT, CDR2 YYREEE, per germline (reference sequence). This CDR3 contains 18 residues. Here the CDR3 DNA reads TGTGCCAGCAGCCCTCGGACTAGCGGGAGCCTGAGTCGGGGGGAGCTGTTTTTT. This translates into CASSPRTSGSLSRGELFF.